The entry below gives a single TCR beta chain sequence along with its context. Its antigen has not been determined. No base quality values were provided; no much bigger clone lies one nucleotide off. As encoded in the germline V gene, CDR1 is SQVTM while CDR2 is ANQGSEA. Its CDR3 holds 12 amino acids, cysteine through phenylalanine. Kept here is only the CDR3 DNA, which spans 36 bases and is read in frame from base 1. V is clipped by 5 bases and J by 5 bases, and the sequence between their germline boundaries is 13 bases long. The sample is drawn from a study of blood T cells in healthy people across ages (dated by TCRdb to the mid-2010s). With respect to the entire study: In model experiments, template switching captured about one uniquely barcoded TCR beta cDNA molecule for every two T cells. Using the same blood draw, the study looked at two additional independent replicas of 1 million unique cDNA reads for two donors, one aged 18 to 30 and the other aged 80 or older. Age-related changes in TCR beta repertoire diversity were measured in the study by deep sequencing normalized with unique cDNA molecular identifiers. Donors were grouped into four age groups: young (average roughly 15 years), middle-aged (over 35), aged (over 55) and long-lived (over 80). Overall study outcomes, separate from this receptor: Because the CMV infection status of the donors was unknown, age-related changes in expanded clonotypes may potentially have been confounded. Bulk unsorted PBMC profiling prevented conclusive comparison of naive and antigen-experienced compartments. As age increased, observed TCR beta diversity per million T cells dropped in a roughly linear way, and a significant reduction was already evident by age roughly 36. Compared with the aged group, the long-lived group had more naive CD4+ T cells, fewer expanded clones and increased TCR diversity, a pattern suggesting age selection. Estimates of total diversity from one million sequenced T cells were regarded as lower bounds and underestimates. The percentage of naive T cells measured by flow cytometry correlated strongly with observed TCR beta diversity.

The library was prepared using 5' RACE. The sequencer listed for this sample is Illumina HiSeq 2500. The second PCR ran for roughly 7 to 12 cycles and used a J-beta primer mix along with a sample-barcoded 5' primer. Each TCR beta cDNA molecule received a unique molecular identifier from a template-switch 5' adaptor carrying 12 random nucleotides. Each sample yielded at least 2.5 million CDR3-containing paired-end reads. All of the RNA was converted into first-strand cDNA using the Mint cDNA synthesis kit, with a TRBC-specific oligonucleotide serving as the primer. Following uracil-DNA glycosylase treatment, a first 18-cycle PCR with universal primers M1SS and BC2_uni_R was performed on all cDNA. Per the source publication's procedure: For normalization, 1 million high-quality reads were randomly selected from each sample, with every read carrying a distinct molecular identifier. Instead of being binned into consensus sequences, reads with shared molecular identifiers were discarded. MiTCR, with a Q25 quality threshold and the strictest error-elimination algorithm, was used for CDR3 identification, clonotype clustering and error correction. Lower-bound total TCR beta diversity was estimated with a nonparametric unseen species model using Euler transformation. Using fastp trimming at Q25 and MiXCR clonotype assembly, TCRdb reanalyzed the public sequencing data and kept in-frame beta chains. Rows with one shared CDR3 protein collapse into an entry with the most common genes and DNA. None of the V and J calls come from the authors' own analysis; TCRdb made them. This sample lists some 760,000 distinct CDR3 sequences; about 25% were detected once. The ten largest clones add up to 9.4% of the sample.

The roughly 39 donors, aged about 6 to 95 years, were systemically healthy Caucasian individuals from Russia. Roughly 9.5 milliliters of peripheral blood were drawn from each donor into EDTA-treated Vacutainer tubes. Ficoll-Paque density-gradient centrifugation was used to isolate PBMCs, with at least 7 million per sample. Trizol reagent was used to extract total RNA from PBMCs, with at least 6 micrograms per sample. The percentages of naive CD45RAhigh/CD27high T cells were determined by flow cytometry on a PBMC aliquot from every donor. This same sample was also part of a study on T cells of mothers and their children. In that second paper, the authors write: Donors were nine systemically healthy Caucasian individuals: three mothers and their six children. cDNA synthesis consumed the entire amount of extracted RNA, loaded at around 1.5 ug RNA in each 15 ul reaction. In the second PCR, the M1S primer added sample barcodes and 2-4 random nucleotides. More than 8.5 million TCR beta CDR3 reads were obtained from each mother, and 2.5 million to 3 million reads were obtained from each child. TCR recombination output is similarly shaped by thymic selection in related and unrelated pairs, with a minor effect exerted by inherited differences. Normalized repertoire overlap in related mother-child pairs was always slightly higher than in unrelated mother-child pairs, but the difference was never significant. With a sensitivity of about 100 clones per million clonotypes, no persistent microchimeric T cell clones were detected. The study used deep NGS to compare TCR beta repertoires of mothers and children, seeking features distinguishing related mother-child pairs from unrelated individuals. The mean age was roughly 36 +/- 4 years for the mothers and approximately 11 +/- 4 years for the children. After adapter ligation with NEBNext reagents, the libraries were sequenced on Illumina HiSeq 2000 with 100+100 nt paired-end reads. To prevent cross-contamination, the mother and child libraries were prepared a month apart and were sequenced in separate runs. For each donor, between roughly 450,000 and 2,300,000 distinct TCR beta clonotypes were identified. Naive TCR beta clonotypes were estimated from low-frequency clonotypes matched to each donor's FACS-determined naive share, without sorting.

This clonotype was obtained from a boy younger than 18 in good health. The V and J genes are TRBV29-1 and TRBJ2-7, with the D gene too uncertain to name. Material for sequencing was blood. The nucleotides read TGCAGCGTTCGAGAGTCAGCCAACGAGCAGTACTTC. Protein translation: CSVRESANEQYF.